This TCR beta chain originates from a study of cytomegalovirus exposure and HLA in healthy donors. Study-wide background: There were about 85 million unique TCRs (from HLA-typed donors) in an early data release. Whole-study results and caveats: Cytomegalovirus-associated status was assigned to about 180 TCR beta chains.

In the PCR, 60 Vbeta and 13 Jbeta primers were used. Profiling relied on immunoSEQ multiplex PCR, and the TCRdb table lists in-frame clones only, not all of them. The data contain 140,000 or so clones, over 80% of them singletons. On this clone itself: What it binds is not known.

The sequencing input was PBMCs. This receptor was identified in a female donor in good health and CMV-seronegative.

CDR3: CASSLEALGGHGYTF. The CDR3 DNA reads as TGTGCCAGCAGTCTGGAGGCCCTAGGGGGCCATGGCTACACCTTC. The chain uses TRBV6-1 and TRBJ1-2; 7 positions match TRBD1. V was pared by 5 bases and J by 6 bases, with 12 bases of the junction left unmatched. The CDR3 is made up of 15 amino acids. Looked up from germline, CDR1 is MNHNS and CDR2 is SASEGT.